The text below deals with one TCR beta chain. This clone was found once. Which antigen it targets is not known. Base qualities are not at hand, and no much larger clone is one base apart. One collaborating source in Seattle enrolled patients while the patients were actively infected and followed the patients over time throughout the course of disease. Collaborating institutions collected whole blood in K2EDTA tubes following their own protocols. For TCRbeta analysis, collaborators shipped samples as frozen whole blood, isolated PBMCs, or DNA extracted from either of those sample types. The sample comes from a study of blood T cell repertoires in COVID-19 (dated by TCRdb to 2018 to 2021). In the study overall: The collaborator samples originated in the United States, Italy and Spain and spanned the acute and convalescent phases of COVID-19. The prospective study material was composed of cDNA or gDNA derived from T cells, B-cell-depleted T cells, or PBMCs. A freely available public database, intended as a resource for researchers studying the immune response to SARS-CoV-2, is where the repertoires were released. The sample metadata nearly always contained a de-identified subject ID, COVID-19 status, age in years and sex. Samples were obtained from the ongoing ImmuneRACE study (first 160 participants) and from 1,000 to 1,500 subjects provided by 6 global collaborators. Where HLA class I and class II types were available, the types were taken from metadata supplied by the sample provider, not from assay-based typing. Deeply sampled blood TCRbeta repertoires from subjects exposed to, actively infected with, or recovered from COVID-19 were included in the dataset.

TCRbeta CDR3 regions were amplified from genomic DNA using the immunoSEQ Assay, a bias-controlled multiplex PCR. The paper's data handling went like this. Within the assay, amplification of reference gene primers was used to estimate how many nucleated cells each sample contained. To quantify the absolute abundance of each unique TCRbeta CDR3 rearrangement, sequence reads were collapsed and filtered. For each sample, productive Simpson clonality was calculated as the square root of Simpson's diversity index across productive rearrangements. TCRdb took over this immuneACCESS table, retaining in-frame rearrangements with V and J assigned. Such tables are incomplete; in checked studies, under half of the missing clones stem from an unresolved V gene, and the remainder is unexplained. The DNA gave D and trimming, while V, J and clone size come from that table. For this sample the table gives about 270,000 clones, of which approximately 87% were detected only once. Together, the top ten hold roughly 12% of the sample.

Paper-wide results and their limitations: Clinical and demographic metadata were provided uncurated, with the amount varying by source and participant.

Spanning cysteine to phenylalanine, the CDR3 consists of 14 amino acids. Of all the DNA, just the CDR3 is kept, 42 bases in frame from base 1. Per the germline V gene (reference sequence), LNHDA is the CDR1 and SQIVND is the CDR2. V is pared back by 8 bases and J by 0 bases, with 11 bases lying between the germline termini. The sequencing sample was made of peripheral blood. The chain couples TRBV19 to TRBJ2-1, with TRBD1 tentatively as D gene (6 bases match). The receptor was isolated from a woman in her twenties or thirties with COVID-19, enrolled during active disease. The nucleotide sequence is given as TGTGCCAGTCGAAGGGGGAGCTCCTACAATGAGCAGTTCTTC. This is translated as CASRRGSSYNEQFF. Where the CDR3 stops, the reference TRBV19 and TRBJ2-1 genes take over; the full variable domain is DGGITQSPKYLFRKEGQNVTLSCEQNLNHDAMYWYRQDPGQGLRLIYYSQIVNDFQKGDIAEGYSVSREKKESFPLTVTSAQKNPTAFYLCASRRGSSYNEQFFGPGTRLTVL.